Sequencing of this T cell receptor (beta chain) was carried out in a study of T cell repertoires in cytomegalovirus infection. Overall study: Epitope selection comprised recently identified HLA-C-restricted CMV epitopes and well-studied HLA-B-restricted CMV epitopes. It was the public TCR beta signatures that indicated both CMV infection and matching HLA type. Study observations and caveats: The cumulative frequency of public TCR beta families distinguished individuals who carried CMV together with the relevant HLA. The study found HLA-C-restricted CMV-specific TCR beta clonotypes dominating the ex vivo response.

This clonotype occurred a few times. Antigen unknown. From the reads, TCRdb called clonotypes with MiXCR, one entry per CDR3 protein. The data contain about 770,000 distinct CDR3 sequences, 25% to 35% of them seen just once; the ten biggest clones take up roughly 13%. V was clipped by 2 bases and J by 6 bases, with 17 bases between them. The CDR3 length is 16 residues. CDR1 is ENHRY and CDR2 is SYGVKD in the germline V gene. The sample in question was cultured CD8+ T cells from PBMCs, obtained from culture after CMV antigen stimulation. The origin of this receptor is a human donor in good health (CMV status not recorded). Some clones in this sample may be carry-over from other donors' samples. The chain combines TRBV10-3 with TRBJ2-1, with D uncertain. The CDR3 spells CAISETDTKKGNEQFF. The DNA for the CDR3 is TGTGCCATCAGTGAGACAGACACGAAAAAGGGCAATGAGCAGTTCTTC.